The T cell receptor beta chain described here comes from a study of T-cell reconstitution after alpha-beta-depleted transplantation in children. Germline V gene lookup returns CDR1 MNHEY and CDR2 SVGEGT. V shed 2 bases and J 6 bases; nucleotides not matched to a gene: 15. This CDR3 contains 18 residues. This clonotype was seen a handful of times. Its antigen is unknown. TCRbeta library construction was performed incorporating unique molecular identifiers. TCRdb reprocessed the PCR reads with MiXCR, giving one entry per CDR3 protein. The sample has fewer than 350,000 distinct CDR3 sequences, 6.5% to 9% seen once. The study's findings and limits: Some patients owed their high day-60 TCRbeta diversity to surviving recipient T cells and thymic progenitors. When one year had passed after transplant, most T-cell counts and diversity came from newly produced T cells.

The receptor was isolated from a female patient aged 2 to 10 who had a stem cell transplant for Fanconi anemia, so the T cells may come from the graft donor. This chain joins TRBV6-2 or TRBV6-3 and TRBJ2-1, with 8 bases matching TRBD2. The sequenced sample was peripheral blood, obtained 360 days after TCRalphabeta/CD19-depleted stem cell transplant. CDR3 nucleotides: TGTGCCAGCAGTTACGCCAGTCATAAAGCGGGGGCCTTCAATGAGCAGTTCTTC. Protein product: CASSYASHKAGAFNEQFF.